This TCR beta chain is from a study of blood T cells in healthy people across ages (dated by TCRdb to 2015 to 2017). Background on the whole study: In model experiments, template switching captured roughly one uniquely barcoded TCR beta cDNA molecule for every two T cells. To track age-related changes in TCR beta repertoire diversity, the study relied on deep sequencing normalized with unique cDNA molecular identifiers. The donors were divided into four age groups: young (average roughly 17 years), middle-aged (about 41), aged (about 60) and long-lived (approximately 74). To avoid experimental bias, donors of different ages were distributed randomly across sequencing lanes. The study analyzed two additional independent replicas of 1 million unique cDNA reads from the same blood draw for two donors, one aged 18 to 30 and one aged 80 or older. What the authors observed across the whole study: Total diversity estimates from one million sequenced T cells were considered lower bounds and underestimates. As age increased, observed TCR beta diversity per million T cells dropped in a roughly linear way, and a significant reduction was already evident by age around 41. The CMV infection status of donors was not known, potentially confounding age-related changes in expanded clonotypes. Compared with the aged group, the long-lived group had more naive CD4+ T cells, fewer expanded clones and increased TCR diversity, suggesting age selection. Bulk unsorted PBMC profiling prevented conclusive comparison of naive and antigen-experienced compartments. The percentage of naive T cells measured by flow cytometry correlated strongly with observed TCR beta diversity.

To note about this clonotype: Its antigen is currently not known. Base qualities are not recorded, but no much larger clone differs from it by a single base.

Library prep was done by 5' RACE. The listed sequencing device is Illumina HiSeq 2500. A second PCR of 7 to 11 cycles was run with a J-beta primer mix and a sample-barcoded 5' primer. Each TCR beta cDNA molecule received a unique molecular identifier from a template-switch 5' adaptor carrying 12 random nucleotides. At least 2.5 million CDR3-containing paired-end reads were obtained from each sample. First-strand cDNA was synthesized from all RNA with the Mint cDNA synthesis kit, primed by a TRBC-specific oligonucleotide. Following uracil-DNA glycosylase treatment, a first 18-cycle PCR with universal primers M1SS and BC2_uni_R was performed on all cDNA. Processing in the source paper ran as follows. Each sample was normalized by randomly selecting 1 million high-quality reads, each carrying a distinct molecular identifier. Reads with shared molecular identifiers were discarded instead of being binned into consensus sequences. MiTCR, run with a Q25 quality threshold and the strictest error-elimination algorithm, handled CDR3 identification, clonotype clustering and error correction. A nonparametric unseen species model using Euler transformation provided a lower-bound estimate of total TCR beta diversity. TCRdb applied fastp at Q25 and MiXCR to the public reads, then kept only in-frame beta chains. Rows with one shared CDR3 protein collapse into an entry with the most common genes and DNA. What appears here as the V and J calls and clone size reflects TCRdb's work, not the paper's. This sample has 1.4 million or so distinct CDR3 sequences in its table, and about 42% of those were observed once. The ten top clones hold around 4% of the sample.

The donors were a few dozen Caucasian individuals from Russia, aged 6 to 90 years, who were systemically healthy. About 9.8 milliliters of peripheral blood were drawn from each donor into EDTA-treated Vacutainer tubes. Ficoll-Paque density-gradient centrifugation was used to isolate PBMCs, with at least 6.5 million per sample. Total RNA was extracted from PBMCs with Trizol reagent, with at least 6 micrograms obtained per sample. The percentages of naive CD45RAhigh/CD27high T cells were determined by flow cytometry on a PBMC aliquot from every donor. This sequence was found in a woman under 30 in good health. Sequenced material: blood.

The nucleotides are TGCAATACACGTCCGGGTTCGTACTATGGCTACACCTTC. This encodes CNTRPGSYYGYTF. Recombination connected TRBV20-1 to TRBJ1-2; no D gene can be assigned with confidence. The CDR3 holds 13 amino acids from the cysteine to the phenylalanine. The retained sequence is limited to the CDR3, 39 bases, with the frame set at the first base. Per the germline V gene (reference sequence), DFQATT is the CDR1 and SNEGSKA is the CDR2.